A selection of T cell receptor beta chains follows, all from one sample in a study of cytomegalovirus exposure and HLA in healthy donors. Clones were sequenced by immunoSEQ multiplex PCR, and TCRdb holds only the in-frame ones, with some missing. The data show some 130,000 clones, 89% seen once. The sequenced sample consisted of PBMCs. The receptor set was obtained from a woman younger than 35 in good health and CMV-seronegative. Each CDR3 is given with its conserved first and last residue. D genes are given only for firm matches. A row's size may be missing; if present it is once, few, many or a size class.

J gene: TRBJ2-7; clone size: NA; D gene: TRBD2; V gene: TRBV6-6; CDR3 protein: CASSYSGSGGREEQYF; CDR3 DNA: TGTGCCAGCAGTTACTCTGGTAGCGGGGGTAGGGAGGAGCAGTACTTC
J gene: TRBJ1-1; clone size: NA; D gene: TRBD1; V gene: TRBV15; CDR3 protein: CATTEGQGLGTEAFF; CDR3 DNA: TGTGCCACCACCGAAGGACAGGGTTTGGGCACTGAAGCTTTCTTT
J gene: TRBJ1-1; clone size: NA; D gene: NA; V gene: TRBV19; CDR3 protein: CASKAWEGSNTEAFF; CDR3 DNA: TGTGCCAGTAAGGCTTGGGAGGGTTCTAACACTGAAGCTTTCTTT
J gene: TRBJ2-2; clone size: once; D gene: TRBD1; V gene: TRBV6-1; CDR3 protein: CAIRDRSAGELFF; CDR3 DNA: TGTGCCATACGGGACAGGAGCGCCGGGGAGCTGTTTTTT
J gene: TRBJ2-1; clone size: NA; D gene: NA; V gene: TRBV4-1; CDR3 protein: CASSQDTMETYNEQFF; CDR3 DNA: TGCGCCAGCAGCCAAGATACCATGGAGACCTACAATGAGCAGTTCTTC
J gene: TRBJ2-7; clone size: once; D gene: NA; V gene: TRBV15; CDR3 protein: CATSRDRASYEQYF; CDR3 DNA: TGTGCCACCAGCAGAGACAGGGCCTCCTACGAGCAGTACTTC
J gene: TRBJ1-1; clone size: few; D gene: TRBD1; V gene: TRBV27; CDR3 protein: CASRKQSGTGGNWVATEAFF; CDR3 DNA: TGTGCCAGCAGAAAACAATCCGGGACAGGGGGCAATTGGGTGGCTACTGAAGCTTTCTTT
J gene: TRBJ1-1; clone size: NA; D gene: NA; V gene: TRBV6-1; CDR3 protein: CASSEAQVFLKAFF; CDR3 DNA: TGTGCCAGCAGTGAAGCGCAGGTGTTTCTCAAAGCTTTCTTT
J gene: TRBJ1-3; clone size: NA; D gene: NA; V gene: TRBV6-6; CDR3 protein: CASSYTTASSGNTIYF; CDR3 DNA: TGTGCCAGCAGTTACACGACAGCTTCCTCTGGAAACACCATATATTTT
J gene: TRBJ1-4; clone size: NA; D gene: NA; V gene: TRBV4-2; CDR3 protein: CASSQDVRPTNEKLFF; CDR3 DNA: TGTGCCAGCAGCCAAGATGTCAGGCCAACTAATGAAAAACTGTTTTTT
J gene: TRBJ1-2; clone size: NA; D gene: TRBD1; V gene: TRBV5-8; CDR3 protein: CASSQDRVYGYTF; CDR3 DNA: TGTGCCAGCAGCCAGGACAGGGTCTATGGCTACACCTTC
J gene: TRBJ2-1; clone size: NA; D gene: NA; V gene: TRBV7-9; CDR3 protein: CASSIRQNEQFF; CDR3 DNA: TGTGCCAGCAGCATCCGACAGAATGAGCAGTTCTTC
J gene: TRBJ2-7; clone size: NA; D gene: NA; V gene: TRBV5-1; CDR3 protein: CASSPDWSYEQYF; CDR3 DNA: TGCGCCAGCTCCCCAGACTGGTCCTACGAGCAGTACTTC
J gene: TRBJ2-1; clone size: NA; D gene: NA; V gene: TRBV6-1; CDR3 protein: CASSGQALNEQFF; CDR3 DNA: TGTGCCAGCAGTGGACAGGCGTTGAATGAGCAGTTCTTC
J gene: TRBJ1-1; clone size: NA; D gene: NA; V gene: TRBV2; CDR3 protein: CASSEAMAGLTNTEAFF; CDR3 DNA: TGTGCCAGCAGTGAAGCGATGGCGGGCCTGACGAACACTGAAGCTTTCTTT
J gene: TRBJ1-1; clone size: few; D gene: NA; V gene: TRBV5-5; CDR3 protein: CASSTWEGNTEAFF; CDR3 DNA: TGTGCCAGCAGCACCTGGGAGGGAAACACTGAAGCTTTCTTT
J gene: TRBJ2-3; clone size: NA; D gene: TRBD1; V gene: TRBV5-6; CDR3 protein: CASRKLNRGPADTQYF; CDR3 DNA: TGTGCCAGCCGAAAATTAAACAGGGGGCCCGCAGATACGCAGTATTTT
J gene: TRBJ2-7; clone size: NA; D gene: TRBD2; V gene: TRBV5-8; CDR3 protein: CASSLVSGGIGEQYF; CDR3 DNA: TGTGCCAGCAGCTTGGTCAGCGGGGGGATCGGCGAGCAGTACTTC
J gene: TRBJ2-5; clone size: NA; D gene: TRBD2; V gene: TRBV5-1; CDR3 protein: CASSLGLAGIQETQYF; CDR3 DNA: TGCGCCAGCAGCTTAGGGCTAGCGGGGATACAAGAGACCCAGTACTTC
J gene: TRBJ2-5; clone size: NA; D gene: TRBD1; V gene: TRBV29-1; CDR3 protein: CSAVPGTVPYQYF; CDR3 DNA: TGCAGCGCGGTGCCCGGGACAGTTCCATACCAGTACTTC
J gene: TRBJ1-5; clone size: NA; D gene: NA; V gene: TRBV28; CDR3 protein: CASMGANSNQPQHF; CDR3 DNA: TGTGCCAGCATGGGGGCTAATAGCAATCAGCCCCAGCATTTT
J gene: TRBJ1-5; clone size: NA; D gene: TRBD1; V gene: TRBV29-1; CDR3 protein: CSVGQGGNQPQHF; CDR3 DNA: TGCAGCGTTGGTCAGGGGGGCAATCAGCCCCAGCATTTT
J gene: TRBJ2-2; clone size: NA; D gene: TRBD2; V gene: TRBV7-7; CDR3 protein: CASSLRLAGGPRIVTGELFF; CDR3 DNA: TGTGCCAGCAGCCTTAGACTAGCGGGGGGGCCTCGGATTGTCACCGGGGAGCTGTTTTTT
J gene: TRBJ2-3; clone size: NA; D gene: NA; V gene: TRBV7-9; CDR3 protein: CASSARLLYTQYF; CDR3 DNA: TGTGCCAGCAGCGCCCGACTACTCTATACGCAGTATTTT
J gene: TRBJ1-5; clone size: NA; D gene: NA; V gene: TRBV6-1; CDR3 protein: CASRTWGPNQPQHF; CDR3 DNA: TGTGCCAGCAGAACCTGGGGGCCGAATCAGCCCCAGCATTTT
J gene: TRBJ1-6; clone size: NA; D gene: NA; V gene: TRBV10-2; CDR3 protein: CASMFTSNSPLHF; CDR3 DNA: TGCGCCAGCATGTTCACTAGCAATTCACCCCTCCACTTT
J gene: TRBJ2-1; clone size: once; D gene: NA; V gene: TRBV6-5; CDR3 protein: CASSLIQGSNEQFF; CDR3 DNA: TGTGCCAGCAGTTTAATCCAGGGTTCGAATGAGCAGTTCTTC
J gene: TRBJ2-5; clone size: once; D gene: NA; V gene: TRBV27; CDR3 protein: CASSSSGWGMKETQYF; CDR3 DNA: TGTGCCAGCAGTTCCTCAGGGTGGGGTATGAAAGAGACCCAGTACTTC
J gene: TRBJ2-5; clone size: NA; D gene: TRBD2; V gene: TRBV6-1; CDR3 protein: CASIRGLGQETQYF; CDR3 DNA: TGTGCCAGCATTCGGGGACTAGGGCAAGAGACCCAGTACTTC
J gene: TRBJ2-6; clone size: NA; D gene: NA; V gene: TRBV19; CDR3 protein: CASSMRGGGSGANVLTF; CDR3 DNA: TGTGCCAGTAGTATGAGGGGAGGGGGCTCTGGGGCCAACGTCCTGACTTTC
J gene: TRBJ1-5; clone size: NA; D gene: NA; V gene: TRBV11-2; CDR3 protein: CASSRTGVQPQHF; CDR3 DNA: TGTGCCAGCAGCCGAACGGGGGTGCAGCCCCAGCATTTT
J gene: TRBJ1-6; clone size: NA; D gene: NA; V gene: TRBV27; CDR3 protein: CASSLPGEGINSPLHF; CDR3 DNA: TGTGCCAGCAGTTTACCAGGGGAGGGGATTAATTCACCCCTCCACTTT
J gene: TRBJ1-1; clone size: NA; D gene: NA; V gene: TRBV7-9; CDR3 protein: CASTRGAENEAFF; CDR3 DNA: TGTGCCAGCACCCGGGGGGCAGAAAATGAAGCTTTCTTT
J gene: TRBJ2-5; clone size: once; D gene: TRBD2; V gene: TRBV29-1; CDR3 protein: CSVEGEGPGETQYF; CDR3 DNA: TGCAGCGTTGAAGGGGAGGGGCCTGGAGAGACCCAGTACTTC
J gene: TRBJ2-7; clone size: NA; D gene: TRBD1; V gene: TRBV6-5; CDR3 protein: CASSSFRGSSYEQYF; CDR3 DNA: TGTGCCAGCAGTTCCTTCAGGGGGAGCTCCTACGAGCAGTACTTC
J gene: TRBJ2-7; clone size: NA; D gene: NA; V gene: TRBV19; CDR3 protein: CASSFDSHYEQYF; CDR3 DNA: TGTGCCAGTAGTTTCGACAGCCACTACGAGCAGTACTTC
J gene: TRBJ1-2; clone size: NA; D gene: TRBD1; V gene: TRBV5-4; CDR3 protein: CASSLQGLVYGYTF; CDR3 DNA: TGTGCCAGCAGCTTACAGGGGTTGGTCTATGGCTACACCTTC
J gene: TRBJ2-2; clone size: once; D gene: NA; V gene: TRBV27; CDR3 protein: CASSFGQGIAGELFF; CDR3 DNA: TGTGCCAGCAGTTTTGGTCAGGGGATAGCCGGGGAGCTGTTTTTT
J gene: TRBJ1-1; clone size: NA; D gene: NA; V gene: TRBV2; CDR3 protein: CASQEGVTEAFF; CDR3 DNA: TGTGCCAGCCAAGAAGGGGTAACTGAAGCTTTCTTT
J gene: TRBJ1-2; clone size: once; D gene: TRBD1; V gene: TRBV9; CDR3 protein: CASSEGDSYYTF; CDR3 DNA: TGTGCCAGCAGCGAAGGGGACAGCTACTACACCTTC
J gene: TRBJ1-4; clone size: once; D gene: TRBD1; V gene: TRBV2; CDR3 protein: CASSEIPGTGVEKLFF; CDR3 DNA: TGTGCCAGCAGTGAAATTCCCGGGACAGGGGTTGAAAAACTGTTTTTT
J gene: TRBJ2-7; clone size: NA; D gene: TRBD2; V gene: TRBV27; CDR3 protein: CASSSSGGRDYEQYF; CDR3 DNA: TGTGCCAGCAGTTCCTCGGGGGGTAGGGATTACGAGCAGTACTTC
J gene: TRBJ1-3; clone size: NA; D gene: NA; V gene: TRBV6-5; CDR3 protein: CASSYRSLAGNTIYF; CDR3 DNA: TGTGCCAGCAGTTACAGGAGTCTCGCTGGAAACACCATATATTTT
J gene: TRBJ2-1; clone size: once; D gene: NA; V gene: TRBV6-5; CDR3 protein: CASSPSSYNEQFF; CDR3 DNA: TGTGCCAGCAGCCCCTCCTCCTACAATGAGCAGTTCTTC
J gene: TRBJ2-7; clone size: NA; D gene: TRBD1; V gene: TRBV23-1; CDR3 protein: CASSQRTGCSYEQYF; CDR3 DNA: TGCGCCAGCAGTCAAAGGACAGGGTGCTCCTACGAGCAGTACTTC
J gene: TRBJ1-1; clone size: NA; D gene: NA; V gene: TRBV6-6; CDR3 protein: CASSAVGGDTEAFF; CDR3 DNA: TGTGCCAGCAGCGCCGTGGGGGGGGACACTGAAGCTTTCTTT
J gene: TRBJ2-2; clone size: NA; D gene: NA; V gene: TRBV9; CDR3 protein: CASALGGALTGELFF; CDR3 DNA: TGTGCCAGCGCGTTAGGCGGGGCATTGACCGGGGAGCTGTTTTTT
J gene: TRBJ2-3; clone size: NA; D gene: TRBD2; V gene: TRBV19; CDR3 protein: CASRRTLSGGADTQYF; CDR3 DNA: TGTGCCAGTAGGAGAACCCTTAGCGGGGGGGCAGATACGCAGTATTTT
J gene: TRBJ2-2; clone size: NA; D gene: NA; V gene: TRBV9; CDR3 protein: CASSLNMGGAGTGELFF; CDR3 DNA: TGTGCCAGCAGCCTCAATATGGGGGGGGCGGGCACCGGGGAGCTGTTTTTT
J gene: TRBJ1-1; clone size: NA; D gene: NA; V gene: TRBV2; CDR3 protein: CASRSGLNTEAFF; CDR3 DNA: TGTGCCAGCAGATCAGGCTTGAACACTGAAGCTTTCTTT
J gene: TRBJ2-7; clone size: NA; D gene: NA; V gene: TRBV19; CDR3 protein: CASSIGHRYEQYF; CDR3 DNA: TGTGCCAGTAGTATAGGTCACAGATACGAGCAGTACTTC
J gene: TRBJ1-2; clone size: NA; D gene: TRBD1; V gene: TRBV4-1; CDR3 protein: CASSHPDRAEGYTF; CDR3 DNA: TGCGCCAGCAGCCACCCGGACAGGGCGGAAGGCTACACCTTC
J gene: TRBJ2-7; clone size: NA; D gene: NA; V gene: TRBV7-2; CDR3 protein: CASSYGGSSYEQYF; CDR3 DNA: TGTGCCAGCAGCTATGGAGGGAGCTCCTACGAGCAGTACTTC
J gene: TRBJ2-2; clone size: NA; D gene: TRBD1; V gene: TRBV7-2; CDR3 protein: CASSSGTGVTGELFF; CDR3 DNA: TGTGCCAGCAGCTCTGGGACAGGGGTAACCGGGGAGCTGTTTTTT
J gene: TRBJ1-3; clone size: NA; D gene: NA; V gene: TRBV9; CDR3 protein: CASSADFMRGNTIYF; CDR3 DNA: TGTGCCAGCAGCGCCGACTTTATGCGGGGAAACACCATATATTTT
J gene: TRBJ2-1; clone size: NA; D gene: TRBD1; V gene: TRBV6-5; CDR3 protein: CATHGTGGNEQFF; CDR3 DNA: TGTGCCACCCATGGGACAGGCGGCAATGAGCAGTTCTTC
J gene: TRBJ1-3; clone size: NA; D gene: NA; V gene: TRBV20-1; CDR3 protein: CSASVQGSIYF; CDR3 DNA: TGCAGTGCTAGCGTACAGGGCTCCATATATTTT
J gene: TRBJ1-5; clone size: NA; D gene: NA; V gene: TRBV19; CDR3 protein: CASRNAGTSNQPQHF; CDR3 DNA: TGTGCCAGTAGGAATGCGGGGACTAGCAATCAGCCCCAGCATTTT
J gene: TRBJ1-1; clone size: NA; D gene: TRBD1; V gene: TRBV6-1; CDR3 protein: CASSGFIGQGRGWAFF; CDR3 DNA: TGTGCCAGCAGTGGGTTTATTGGACAGGGGCGCGGGTGGGCTTTCTTT
J gene: TRBJ1-2; clone size: NA; D gene: TRBD1; V gene: TRBV5-1; CDR3 protein: CASSLRQGGNYGYTF; CDR3 DNA: TGCGCCAGCAGCTTAAGACAGGGGGGGAACTATGGCTACACCTTC